Shown below are 30 T cell receptor beta chains from a single sample sequenced in a study of cytomegalovirus exposure and HLA in healthy donors. PCR amplification relied on 60 Vbeta primers (plus 13 Jbeta primers). Some clones are missing from TCRdb's copy, which holds only in-frame ones; the method was immunoSEQ multiplex PCR. Among 120,000 or so clones listed, around 80% were seen once. Sequencing input: PBMCs. These receptors were collected from a female donor in good health and CMV-seronegative.

V usage is TRBV18 and J usage is TRBJ2-5, with a possible D match to TRBD2 (6 bases). V was cut by 3 bases and J by 5 bases, with 10 bases left in between. This CDR3 is built from 13 residues. The germline CDR1 and CDR2 sequences are KGHSH and LQKENI. CDR3: CASSPEGAETQYF. The CDR3 DNA reads TGTGCCAGCTCACCGGAGGGCGCGGAGACCCAGTACTTC.

This sequence joins TRBV7-3 and TRBJ1-1, with 7 nucleotides matching TRBD1. The germline V gene encodes CDR1 SGHTA and CDR2 FQGTGA. The CDR3 contains 13 residues. The V gene end was trimmed by 1 base and the J gene end by 11 bases; junction bases not matched to a gene: 7. Here the CDR3 reads CASSLSPDRDAFF. CDR3 nucleotides: TGTGCCAGCAGCTTAAGCCCCGACAGGGATGCTTTCTTT. Complete variable domain (other parts from reference TRBV7-3 and TRBJ1-1): GAGVSQTPSNKVTEKGKYVELRCDPISGHTALYWYRQSLGQGPEFLIYFQGTGAADDSGLPNDRFFAVRPEGSVSTLKIQRTERGDSAVYLCASSLSPDRDAFFGQGTRLTVV.

This sequence joins TRBV29-1 and TRBJ1-2; TRBD1 is a possible D gene (5 bases). Germline V gene sequence: CDR1 SQVTM, CDR2 ANQGSEA. The CDR3 contains 12 residues. V lost 6 bases to trimming and J lost 4 bases, with 12 bases between them. The CDR3 DNA reads TGCAGCGTACAGACAGTCGTCTATGGCTACACCTTC. It codes for CSVQTVVYGYTF.

V and J are TRBV7-9 and TRBJ2-3; 11 bases align to TRBD2. This CDR3 is 18 amino acids long. CDR1 SEHNR and CDR2 FQNEAQ come from the germline V gene (reference sequence). The V segment lost 1 base and the J segment 1 base; nucleotides outside the gene matches: 7. CDR3 sequence: CASSLVAGGPEGTDTQYF. CDR3 nucleotide sequence: TGTGCCAGCAGCTTAGTAGCGGGAGGGCCTGAGGGCACAGATACGCAGTATTTT.

The chain carries TRBV12-5 and TRBJ1-5; 7 bases fit TRBD1. The V gene end was trimmed by 1 base and the J gene end by 0 bases; junction bases not matched to a gene: 3. The V gene's germline CDR1 is LGHNT and CDR2 FRNRAP. This CDR3 region has 16 residues. CDR3 residues: CASGLAQGGSNQPQHF. CDR3 sequence (DNA): TGTGCTAGTGGTTTGGCCCAGGGGGGTAGCAATCAGCCCCAGCATTTT.

V is TRBV27 and J is TRBJ1-6; a possible D gene is TRBD1 (5 bases). V shed 6 bases and J shed 7 bases, with 13 bases lying between them. CDR3 length: 14 amino acids. Germline CDR1 MNHEY, CDR2 SMNVEV (reference sequence). The CDR3 DNA reads as TGTGCCAGCAGCCTCAGGGAATCGAATTCACCCCTCCACTTT. Its protein is CASSLRESNSPLHF.

The rearrangement joins TRBV4-2 to TRBJ2-4, with TRBD2 matching 9 bases. The ends lost 1 base at V and 10 bases at J; junction bases unmatched: 14. Germline V lookup: CDR1 LGHNA, CDR2 YNFKEQ. The CDR3 loop spans 17 amino acids. CDR3 residues: CASSQGSRTSALGIQYF. The CDR3 DNA reads TGTGCCAGCAGCCAAGGGTCGAGGACTAGCGCCTTGGGGATTCAGTACTTC.

V is TRBV13 and J is TRBJ2-5, with TRBD2 matching 12 bases. The CDR3 is 16 residues long. The V segment lost 5 bases and the J segment 4 bases; nucleotides outside the gene matches: 8. The germline V gene encodes CDR1 PRHDT and CDR2 FYEKMQ (reference sequence). CDR3 in DNA: TGTGCCAGCAGCCCGACTAGCGGGAGAGTTTTAGAGACCCAGTACTTC. Translating gives CASSPTSGRVLETQYF.

This chain joins TRBV2 and TRBJ1-1; 8 bases are a match to TRBD1. Looked up from germline, CDR1 is SNHLY and CDR2 is FYNNEI. CDR3 length equals 15 residues. The junction had 3 bases not matched to a gene; V was cut back by 2 bases and J by 1 base. The CDR3 sequence: CASSEPGTGNTEAFF. CDR3 coding DNA: TGTGCCAGCAGTGAACCAGGGACAGGGAACACTGAAGCTTTCTTT.

The CDR3 DNA is TGTGCCAGCAGTTACGACACGACCTTTTACACTGAAGCTTTCTTT. Residues: CASSYDTTFYTEAFF. The V and J genes are TRBV6-5 and TRBJ1-1; D is undetermined. The germline CDR1 and CDR2 sequences are MNHEY and SVGAGI. CDR3 length: 15 amino acids. Between the trimmed V and J ends, which lost 2 bases and 3 bases, there was a span of 13 bases.

This chain connects TRBV6-1 to TRBJ2-7, with 8 bases aligning to TRBD2. The CDR3 length is 15 residues. V lost 5 bases, J lost 3 bases, and 9 bases stayed unmatched. In germline, CDR1 is MNHNS, CDR2 SASEGT. CDR3 sequence: CASSPPGLGVYEQYF. In nucleotides, the CDR3 is TGTGCCAGCAGTCCTCCGGGACTAGGGGTCTACGAGCAGTACTTC.

The V call is TRBV5-4, the J call TRBJ1-5; no firm D call. Germline V lookup: CDR1 SGHNT, CDR2 YYREEE (reference sequence). The CDR3 spans 15 residues. The V end was cut by 2 bases, the J end by 3 bases, with 12 bases between. CDR3 nucleotides: TGTGCCAGCAGCTTTTCGGGTTCCCCCAATCAGCCCCAGCATTTT. Its protein is CASSFSGSPNQPQHF.

Written as DNA, the CDR3 is TGTGCCGCCCCCCTGGGCCTTAATGAAAAACTGTTTTTT. Translation: CAAPLGLNEKLFF. This chain joins TRBV6-1 and TRBJ1-4; no clear D. V was trimmed by 11 bases and J by 4 bases, leaving 14 bases between them. The CDR3 sequence is 13 residues long. CDR1 is MNHNS, CDR2 SASEGT, per germline.

This sequence joins TRBV2 and TRBJ2-1, with TRBD2 matching over 8 bases. The CDR3 runs 15 residues. Germline V gene sequence: CDR1 SNHLY, CDR2 FYNNEI. V shed 7 bases, J shed 7 bases, and the junction held 12 bases outside the gene matches. The CDR3 protein is CASTAGSGSWNEQFF. The CDR3, as DNA: TGTGCCAGCACCGCGGGGAGCGGGAGCTGGAATGAGCAGTTCTTC.

The rearrangement uses TRBV6-5 and TRBJ2-5, with D hard to call. CDR3 length equals 15 residues. V lost 0 bases to trimming and J lost 0 bases, with 8 bases between them. Germline V gene sequence: CDR1 MNHEY, CDR2 SVGAGI. The CDR3: CASSYSYTYQETQYF. CDR3 coding DNA: TGTGCCAGCAGTTACTCGTACACCTACCAAGAGACCCAGTACTTC.

This chain connects TRBV11-3 to TRBJ2-3; weak D call: TRBD2 (7 bases). Germline-derived CDR1 and CDR2 are SGHNT and YENEEA. V was pared by 1 base and J by 1 base, with 15 bases between. This CDR3 contains 17 residues. The CDR3 spells CASSLGARGAGTDTQYF. The CDR3 DNA sequence: TGTGCCAGCAGCTTAGGGGCCCGGGGGGCTGGCACAGATACGCAGTATTTT.

V is TRBV5-1 and J is TRBJ1-2, with D uncertain. This CDR3 has 15 residues. The V gene lost 0 bases and the J gene lost 0 bases, with 9 bases spanning the gap. Per the germline V gene, CDR1 is SGHRS and CDR2 is YFSETQ. The CDR3: CASSLGPGTNYGYTF. The CDR3 DNA follows: TGCGCCAGCAGCTTGGGCCCGGGGACTAACTATGGCTACACCTTC.

The chain uses TRBV6-1 and TRBJ1-2, with a weak D call TRBD1 (6 bases). Germline values: CDR1 MNHNS, CDR2 SASEGT. CDR3 length equals 12 residues. Trimming left V 10 bases short and J 2 bases short, with 11 bases between. DNA for the CDR3: TGTGCCACCCGGGACACCAACTATGGCTACACCTTC. It specifies CATRDTNYGYTF.

Points on this clone: A read error may produce the germline difference seen at one junction end. The V gene is TRBV7-9, the J gene TRBJ2-7; 7 bases fit TRBD1. The length of the CDR3 is 16 residues. Germline values: CDR1 SEHNR, CDR2 FQNEAQ (reference sequence). The CDR3 spells CSSSLNSDRIFYEQYF. The DNA for the CDR3 is TGTTCCAGCAGCCTTAACTCGGACAGGATTTTCTACGAGCAGTACTTC.

The DNA for the CDR3 is TGTGCCAGCAGCTTGGCGGGGGGCGCTATGGCTACCTACACCTTC. It codes for CASSLAGGAMATYTF. The J gene is TRBJ1-2, the V gene TRBV5-4; TRBD1 is a possible D gene (6 bases). The CDR3 runs to 15 residues. V was cut by 0 bases and J by 10 bases, with 19 bases left in between. CDR1 is SGHNT and CDR2 is YYREEE in the germline V gene (reference sequence).

V usage is TRBV7-9 and J usage is TRBJ2-5; 7 bases are shared with TRBD2. The V gene end was trimmed by 2 bases and the J gene end by 2 bases; junction bases not matched to a gene: 5. This CDR3 has 15 amino acids. The germline V gene encodes CDR1 SEHNR and CDR2 FQNEAQ (reference sequence). The CDR3 nucleotides are TGTGCCAGCAGCTTATGGGCTAGCGGACAAGAGACCCAGTACTTC. Translating gives CASSLWASGQETQYF.

The rearrangement links TRBV10-1 to TRBJ1-5, with 10 bases that match TRBD1. This CDR3 comprises 17 residues. Germline assignment: CDR1 WNHNN and CDR2 SYGVQD (reference sequence). V shed 4 bases, J shed 1 base, and the junction held 7 bases outside the gene matches. CDR3: CASSGGTGVISNQPQHF. CDR3 nucleotides: TGCGCCAGCAGTGGGGGGACAGGGGTTATAAGCAATCAGCCCCAGCATTTT.

The CDR3 DNA reads TGTGCCAGCAGCTTGTTCGGCGGGAGGTCCTACAATGAGCAGTTCTTC. It specifies CASSLFGGRSYNEQFF. V gene TRBV5-6 combines with J gene TRBJ2-1, with 8 nucleotides matching TRBD2. This CDR3 comprises 16 residues. V trimming: 1 base; J trimming: 1 base; junction bases outside the gene matches: 4. The germline V gene has CDR1 SGHDT and CDR2 YYEEEE.

V and J are TRBV6-5 and TRBJ1-1; tentative D call: TRBD1 (5 bases). There are 14 residues in the CDR3. V was trimmed by 5 bases and J by 3 bases, leaving 13 bases between them. CDR1 and CDR2 from the germline V gene are MNHEY and SVGAGI. In nucleotides, the CDR3 is TGTGCCAGCAGTGGTCAGGGAACGGACACTGAAGCTTTCTTT. It encodes CASSGQGTDTEAFF.

This chain uses TRBV7-8 with TRBJ2-7, with TRBD2 identical over 7 bases. CDR1 is SGHVS and CDR2 is FQNEAQ in the germline V gene. After removal of 5 bases from V and 0 bases from J, the junction contained 7 bases not matched to a gene. CDR3 size: 15 residues. CDR3: CASSPFREGSYEQYF. CDR3 sequence (DNA): TGTGCCAGCAGCCCTTTTAGGGAGGGCTCCTACGAGCAGTACTTC.

CDR3 in DNA: TGTGCCAGCAGCTCAGGGGCAGGGGGGAGGGGGGCCAACGTCCTGACTTTC. Encoded protein: CASSSGAGGRGANVLTF. The rearrangement joins TRBV5-4 to TRBJ2-6, with D perhaps matching TRBD1 (7 bases). The ends were cut back, 3 bases at V and 4 bases at J, with 17 bases in the middle. The CDR3 has 17 amino acids. The V gene's germline CDR1 is SGHNT and CDR2 YYREEE (reference sequence).

This chain links TRBV10-1 with TRBJ1-1; 8 bases align to TRBD1. The CDR3 totals 15 residues. Germline lookup yields CDR1 WNHNN and CDR2 SYGVQD (reference sequence). Trimming cost V 2 bases and J 1 base; bases outside gene matches: 3. Here the CDR3 DNA reads TGCGCCAGCAGTGAGGGGACAGGCAAGAACACTGAAGCTTTCTTT. Its protein product is CASSEGTGKNTEAFF.

Turning to this clone: The identical CDR3 is also encoded by other nucleotide sequences in the sample. J is TRBJ2-1 and V is TRBV5-1; D gene unclear. The germline V gene has CDR1 SGHRS and CDR2 YFSETQ. The CDR3 contains 13 residues. Trimming cost V 2 bases and J 4 bases, with 7 bases left between them. In nucleotides, the CDR3 is TGCGCCAGCAGCTTTTCCCCATACAATGAGCAGTTCTTC. It specifies CASSFSPYNEQFF.

This clone is a singleton in its sample. J is TRBJ1-4 and V is TRBV11-2; D remains unclear. Germline CDR1 is SGHAT and CDR2 is FQNNGV. V gave up 4 bases and J gave up 0 bases, with 12 bases separating them. The CDR3 is 16 amino acids. The CDR3 DNA is TGTGCCAGCAGCTCCGGTTCCGGGTCAACTAATGAAAAACTGTTTTTT. Protein: CASSSGSGSTNEKLFF.

The rearrangement links TRBV2 to TRBJ2-3; D is undetermined. Trimming cost V 4 bases and J 4 bases, with 12 bases left between them. Germline V gene lookup returns CDR1 SNHLY and CDR2 FYNNEI. CDR3 size: 14 residues. CDR3 DNA: TGTGCCAGCAGTGTCCAGTATCACGCAGATACGCAGTATTTT. Translating gives CASSVQYHADTQYF. Drawing the rest from reference TRBV2 and TRBJ2-3, the complete variable domain is EPEVTQTPSHQVTQMGQEVILRCVPISNHLYFYWYRQILGQKVEFLVSFYNNEISEKSEIFDDQFSVERPDGSNFTLKIRSTKLEDSAMYFCASSVQYHADTQYFGPGTRLTVL.